The entry below describes one TCR beta chain. Its antigen is not identified. This sample is part of a study of chemoradiotherapy in HPV16-positive cancers. Study conclusions and caveats: Functional assays defining HPV-specific T cells used only a couple of HPV16-positive patients. For HPV16-positive patients, expanding HPV-responsive T cells associated with longer recurrence-free survival.

Repeated repertoire sampling spanned the course of chemoradiotherapy. The assay was immunoSEQ multiplex PCR, and TCRdb's table has in-frame clones only and misses some. The sample has about 9,200 clones; 78% are singletons. Germline-derived CDR1 and CDR2 are SGHRS and YFSETQ. CDR3 length: 14 amino acids. V lost 3 bases and J lost 8; bases outside the gene matches: 2. The chain couples TRBV5-1 to TRBJ2-3; 14 positions match TRBD2. This sequence was found in a human donor with HPV-associated anogenital cancer. This sample was obtained from a patient who underwent chemoradiotherapy. The CDR3 coding sequence is TGCGCCAGCAGCTCGACTAGCGGGGGGGTTACGCAGTATTTT. Its protein is CASSSTSGGVTQYF.